This T cell receptor (beta chain) was identified during a study of long-term antiretroviral therapy in people with HIV. Study-level background: Samples collected earliest predate the 2015 immediate-ART recommendation by about a decade. Whole-study findings and limits: Samples were collected from about 2003 to 2018 under possibly less effective ART regimens.

About this clone itself: The antigen is undetermined.

This CDR3 is 16 amino acids long. The ends were cut back, 4 bases at V and 7 bases at J, with 20 bases in the middle. The germline V gene encodes CDR1 MDHEN and CDR2 SYDVKM. Sequencing used immunoSEQ v3.0 at survey level. Produced via immunoSEQ multiplex PCR; TCRdb's table is partial and in-frame only. The sample yields around 25,000 clones, around 82% seen once. Each sample contained roughly 0.95-11 million cryopreserved PBMC, thawed before DNA extraction. The J gene is TRBJ2-1, the V gene TRBV28; D perhaps matches TRBD2 (6 bases). The sample consisted of unsorted PBMCs, taken 3 years after starting antiretroviral therapy. The receptor was isolated from a man aged 18 to 35 with HIV. The chain's CDR3 is CASSSGGGLIWNEQFF. CDR3 nucleotides: TGTGCCAGCAGTTCGGGTGGGGGGTTGATTTGGAATGAGCAGTTCTTC.